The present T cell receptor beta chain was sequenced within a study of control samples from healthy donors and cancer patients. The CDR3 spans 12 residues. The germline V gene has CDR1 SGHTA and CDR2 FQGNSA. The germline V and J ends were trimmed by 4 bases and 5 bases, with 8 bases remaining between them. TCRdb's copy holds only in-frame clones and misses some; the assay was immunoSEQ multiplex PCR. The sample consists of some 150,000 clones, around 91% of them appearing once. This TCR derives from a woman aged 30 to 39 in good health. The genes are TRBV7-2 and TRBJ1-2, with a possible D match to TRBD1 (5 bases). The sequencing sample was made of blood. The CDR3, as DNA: TGTGCCAGCAGCTCGGGGGGATATGGCTACACCTTC. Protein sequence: CASSSGGYGYTF.